Following are 13 T cell receptor beta chains from one sample sequenced in a study of regulatory T cells in long-lasting Graves disease. Time point noted: persistent/refractory GD, antithyroid drugs over 5 years with positive TRAb. RNA extracted from PBMCs served as the sequencing template. iRepertoire HTBI primers and Arm-PCR of CDR3 regions built TCR beta libraries. TCRdb re-derived calls from the multiplex PCR reads in MiXCR, one entry per CDR3 protein. The top ten clones hold around three fifths of a sample with some 300,000 distinct CDR3 sequences, under 25% of them seen once. The sample in question was peripheral blood mononuclear cells (PBMCs), obtained when the disease was refractory, from a patient treated with antithyroid drugs. These receptors originate from a female donor with Graves disease.

The chain uses TRBV7-2 and TRBJ1-1; 8 nucleotides match TRBD1. The germline V gene has CDR1 SGHTA and CDR2 FQGNSA. Unmatched junction bases numbered 5, after V lost 1 base and J lost 4 bases. The CDR3 covers 15 residues. CDR3: CASSLDSTGGTEAFF. As DNA, the CDR3 is TGTGCCAGCAGCTTAGATAGTACAGGGGGCACTGAAGCTTTCTTT.

The sample holds many counts of this clonotype. V gene TRBV10-3 combines with J gene TRBJ2-7; no clear D gene. There are 12 residues in the CDR3. The V end was cut by 2 bases, the J end by 9 bases, with 11 bases between. CDR1 ENHRY and CDR2 SYGVKD come from the germline V gene. The CDR3 sequence is CAISEPRSVQYF. In DNA, the CDR3 is TGTGCCATCAGTGAGCCCCGGTCGGTGCAGTACTTC.

The V call is TRBV30, the J call TRBJ1-4; 10 bases fit TRBD1. The CDR3 loop spans 15 amino acids. After removal of 6 bases from V and 2 bases from J, the junction contained 6 bases not matched to a gene. Germline V gene data show CDR1 as GTSNPN and CDR2 as SVGIG (reference sequence). CDR3 DNA: TGTGCCTGTGAGACAGGGGGCGCCACTAATGAAAAACTGTTTTTT. It yields the protein CACETGGATNEKLFF.

This rearrangement joins TRBV9 to TRBJ2-5, with TRBD2 matching over 12 bases. The J call may be incorrect, as the DNA end agrees better with TRBJ2-1. Germline V CDR1 and CDR2: SGDLS, YYNGEE. The CDR3 consists of 15 residues. The CDR3 loop is CASPLAGGPDNEQFF. The DNA for the CDR3 is TGTGCCAGCCCTCTAGCGGGAGGGCCTGACAATGAGCAGTTCTTC.

V usage is TRBV24-1 and J usage is TRBJ2-7; no reliable D call. The germline CDR1 and CDR2 sequences are KGHDR and SFDVKD. Trimming removed 5 bases at V and 3 bases at J, with 7 bases between. The CDR3 totals 12 residues. The CDR3 loop is CATSGSYYEQYF. The CDR3 DNA sequence: TGTGCCACCAGTGGCTCCTACTACGAGCAGTACTTC.

This clonotype showed up just a few times. The J gene is TRBJ1-1, the V gene TRBV25-1, with unresolved D. CDR3 length equals 14 residues. Germline lookup yields CDR1 MGHDK and CDR2 SYGVNS. V dropped 3 bases and J dropped 1 base, with 9 bases sitting between them. The CDR3 DNA reads TGTGCCAGCAGTGATGGGGTCAAGAACACTGAAGCTTTCTTT. It codes for CASSDGVKNTEAFF.

The sample holds a few counts of this clonotype. J is TRBJ2-3 and V is TRBV10-3; 8 positions agree with TRBD2. V was clipped by 3 bases and J by 3 bases; unmatched bases: 5. Germline V gene lookup returns CDR1 ENHRY and CDR2 SYGVKD. The CDR3 contains 15 residues. In nucleotides, the CDR3 is TGTGCCATCAGTGACCCCGGGGGGGGTACAGATACGCAGTATTTT. Translated, it gives CAISDPGGGTDTQYF.

The rearrangement joins TRBV25-1 to TRBJ2-5; D uncertain. This CDR3 is built from 12 residues. Germline loops: CDR1 MGHDK, CDR2 SYGVNS. Trimming took 4 bases from V and 5 from J, leaving 8 bases between them. For the CDR3, the DNA is TGTGCCAGCAGTGGTAGTGCGGAGACCCAGTACTTC. Translating it yields CASSGSAETQYF.

This clonotype was counted a few times. The rearrangement uses TRBV11-2 and TRBJ1-1; no firm D call. CDR3 size: 14 residues. Germline V gene sequence: CDR1 SGHAT, CDR2 FQNNGV. The V and J ends lost 2 bases and 1 base respectively, with 8 bases between them. The CDR3 is CASSLQVRNTEAFF. The CDR3 DNA reads TGTGCCAGCAGCTTACAGGTGAGGAACACTGAAGCTTTCTTT.

This chain connects TRBV28 to TRBJ2-7, with 7 bases lining up with TRBD2. Losses at the gene ends were 4 bases for V and 2 bases for J; bases not matched to a gene: 5. CDR1 MDHEN and CDR2 SYDVKM come from the germline V gene. The CDR3 has 14 amino acids. In nucleotides, the CDR3 is TGTGCCAGCAGTTGGGCGGGAGTCACCTACGAGCAGTACTTC. Translated, it gives CASSWAGVTYEQYF.

This clonotype was seen more than once but under ten times. This chain connects TRBV11-2 to TRBJ2-5; weak D call: TRBD2 (6 bases). Germline lookup yields CDR1 SGHAT and CDR2 FQNNGV. The length of the CDR3 is 13 residues. Trimming removed 5 bases at V and 7 bases at J, with 14 bases between. The CDR3 sequence is CASSGTASGTQYF. Written as DNA, the CDR3 is TGTGCCAGCAGCGGGACTGCCTCGGGGACCCAGTACTTC. Looking up the rest from reference TRBV11-2 and TRBJ2-5 gives the full variable domain: EAGVAQSPRYKIIEKRQSVAFWCNPISGHATLYWYQQILGQGPKLLIQFQNNGVVDDSQLPKDRFSAERLKGVDSTLKIQPAKLEDSAVYLCASSGTASGTQYFGPGTRLLVL.

This clonotype has ten or more counts. The DNA for the CDR3 is TGTGCCAGCAGTACGACAGGGGTGAACACTGAAGCTTTCTTT. The encoded protein is CASSTTGVNTEAFF. The chain uses TRBV27 and TRBJ1-1; 8 nucleotides align to TRBD1. There are 14 residues in the CDR3. The junction had 2 bases not matched to a gene; V was cut back by 5 bases and J by 0 bases. CDR1 MNHEY and CDR2 SMNVEV come from the germline V gene (reference sequence).

This sequence joins TRBV29-1 and TRBJ2-2, with a weak D call TRBD2 (6 bases). With 6 bases removed from V and 6 bases from J, the gap between germline ends came to 14 bases. The CDR3 spans 13 residues. The germline V gene has CDR1 SQVTM and CDR2 ANQGSEA. The CDR3 here is CSVVLGGSGELFF. CDR3 bases: TGCAGCGTGGTACTCGGGGGATCCGGGGAGCTGTTTTTT.